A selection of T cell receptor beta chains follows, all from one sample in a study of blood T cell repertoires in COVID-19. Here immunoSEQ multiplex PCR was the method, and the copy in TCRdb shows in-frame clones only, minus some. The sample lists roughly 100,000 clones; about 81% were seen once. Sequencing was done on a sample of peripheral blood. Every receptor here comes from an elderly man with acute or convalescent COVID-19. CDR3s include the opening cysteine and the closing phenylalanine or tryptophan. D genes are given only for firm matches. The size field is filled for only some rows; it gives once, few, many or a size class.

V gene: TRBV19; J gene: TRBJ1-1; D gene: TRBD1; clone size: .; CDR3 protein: CASNRGQYPNTEAFF; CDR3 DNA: TGTGCCAGTAACCGGGGACAGTACCCGAACACTGAAGCTTTCTTT
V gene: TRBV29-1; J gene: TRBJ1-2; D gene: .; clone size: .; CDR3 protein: CSVGGGGNYGYTF; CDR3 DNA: TGCAGCGTGGGAGGTGGAGGGAACTATGGCTACACCTTC
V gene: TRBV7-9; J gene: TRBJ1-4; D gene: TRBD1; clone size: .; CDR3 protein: CASSGTRGRANEKLFF; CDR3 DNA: TGTGCCAGCAGCGGAACCAGGGGGCGGGCTAATGAAAAACTGTTTTTT
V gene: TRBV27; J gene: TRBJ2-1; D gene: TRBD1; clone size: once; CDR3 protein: CASSLFTGQGYNEQFF; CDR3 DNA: TGTGCCAGCAGTTTATTTACGGGACAGGGCTACAATGAGCAGTTCTTC
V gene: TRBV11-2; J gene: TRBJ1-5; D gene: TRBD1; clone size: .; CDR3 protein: CASSPGWTGGGKNQPQHF; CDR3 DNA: TGTGCCAGCAGCCCTGGGTGGACAGGGGGGGGTAAGAATCAGCCCCAGCATTTT
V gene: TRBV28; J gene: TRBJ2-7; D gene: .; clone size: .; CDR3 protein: CASILNTQQGRVYEQYF; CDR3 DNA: TGTGCCAGCATTCTAAACACCCAGCAGGGGCGCGTCTACGAGCAGTACTTC
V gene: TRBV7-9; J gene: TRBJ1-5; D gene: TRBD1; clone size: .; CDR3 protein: CASSLFGQGDGNQPQHF; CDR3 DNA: TGTGCCAGCAGCTTATTTGGACAGGGTGACGGCAATCAGCCCCAGCATTTT
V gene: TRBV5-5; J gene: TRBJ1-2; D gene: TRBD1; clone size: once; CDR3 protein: CASSLSPGQGTGYTF; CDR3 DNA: TGTGCCAGCAGCTTGTCGCCGGGACAGGGTACCGGCTACACCTTC
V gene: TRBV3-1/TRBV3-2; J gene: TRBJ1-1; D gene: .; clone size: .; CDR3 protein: CASSDRSGEAFF; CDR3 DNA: TGTGCCAGCAGTGACAGGAGCGGTGAAGCTTTCTTT
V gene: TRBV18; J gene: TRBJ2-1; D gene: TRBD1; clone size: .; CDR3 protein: CASSLLGQGGSEQFF; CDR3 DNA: TGTGCCAGCTCACTATTGGGACAGGGAGGGAGTGAGCAGTTCTTC
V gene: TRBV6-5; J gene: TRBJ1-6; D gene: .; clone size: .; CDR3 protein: CASQARDNSPLHF; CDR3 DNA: TGTGCCAGTCAGGCGCGGGATAATTCACCCCTCCACTTT
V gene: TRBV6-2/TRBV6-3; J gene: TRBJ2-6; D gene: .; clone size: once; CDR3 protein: CASSFRDSGANVLTF; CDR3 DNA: TGTGCCAGCAGCTTCAGGGACTCTGGGGCCAACGTCCTGACTTTC
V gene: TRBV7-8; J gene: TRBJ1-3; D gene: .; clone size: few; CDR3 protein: CASSLLSRGVSGNTIYF; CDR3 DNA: TGTGCCAGCAGCTTACTTAGCCGGGGGGTCTCTGGAAACACCATATATTTT
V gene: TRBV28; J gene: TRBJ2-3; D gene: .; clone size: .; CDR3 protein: CASTRGVPDTQYF; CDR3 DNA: TGTGCCAGCACCCGAGGTGTCCCAGATACGCAGTATTTT
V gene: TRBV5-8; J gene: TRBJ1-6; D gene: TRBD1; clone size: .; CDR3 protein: CASSLRPGTGNSPLHF; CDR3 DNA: TGTGCCAGCAGCTTGCGGCCCGGGACAGGGAATTCACCCCTCCACTTT
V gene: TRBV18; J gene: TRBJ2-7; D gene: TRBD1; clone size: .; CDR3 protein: CASSPGTGPYEQYF; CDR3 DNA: TGTGCCAGCTCACCCGGGACAGGTCCCTACGAGCAGTACTTC
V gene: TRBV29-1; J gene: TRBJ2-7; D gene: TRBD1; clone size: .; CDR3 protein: CSVEVWDRFRDRVTYEQYF; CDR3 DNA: TGCAGCGTTGAAGTATGGGATAGGTTCCGGGACAGGGTAACCTACGAGCAGTACTTC
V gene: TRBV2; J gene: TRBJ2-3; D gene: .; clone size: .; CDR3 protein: CASSFADTQYF; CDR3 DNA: TGTGCCAGCTCCTTCGCAGATACGCAGTATTTT
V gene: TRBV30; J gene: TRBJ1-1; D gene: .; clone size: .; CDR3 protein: CAWSVGGVNTEAFF; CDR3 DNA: TGTGCCTGGAGTGTAGGAGGGGTGAACACTGAAGCTTTCTTT
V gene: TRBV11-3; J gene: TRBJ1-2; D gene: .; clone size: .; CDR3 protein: CASSLDGGRGGTNYGYTF; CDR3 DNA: TGTGCCAGCAGCTTAGATGGGGGGCGCGGGGGAACTAACTATGGCTACACCTTC
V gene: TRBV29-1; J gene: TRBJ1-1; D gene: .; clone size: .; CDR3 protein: CSVGGGNTEAFF; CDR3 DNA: TGCAGCGTTGGGGGGGGGAACACTGAAGCTTTCTTT
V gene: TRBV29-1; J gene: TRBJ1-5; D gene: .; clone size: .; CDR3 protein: CSVMDSSNQPQHF; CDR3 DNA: TGCAGCGTTATGGACAGTAGCAATCAGCCCCAGCATTTT
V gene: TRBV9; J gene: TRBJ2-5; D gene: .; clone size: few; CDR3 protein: CASSVGGRGETQYF; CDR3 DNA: TGTGCCAGCAGCGTAGGAGGGCGCGGAGAGACCCAGTACTTC
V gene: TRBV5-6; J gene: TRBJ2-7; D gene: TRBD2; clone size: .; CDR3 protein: CASRWGGDYEQYF; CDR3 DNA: TGTGCCAGCAGATGGGGGGGTGACTACGAGCAGTACTTC
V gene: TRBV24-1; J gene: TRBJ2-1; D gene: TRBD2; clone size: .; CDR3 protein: CATGLAGVNVQFF; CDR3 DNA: TGTGCCACCGGACTAGCGGGGGTGAATGTGCAGTTCTTC
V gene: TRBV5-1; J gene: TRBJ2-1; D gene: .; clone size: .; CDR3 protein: CASSLDKASEQFF; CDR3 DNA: TGCGCCAGCAGCTTGGACAAAGCTAGTGAGCAGTTCTTC
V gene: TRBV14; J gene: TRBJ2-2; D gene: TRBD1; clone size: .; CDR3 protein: CASSDRAFAGELFF; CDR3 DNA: TGTGCCAGCAGCGACAGGGCTTTTGCCGGGGAGCTGTTTTTT
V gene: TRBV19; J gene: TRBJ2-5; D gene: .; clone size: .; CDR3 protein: CASSIDLVGRSPETQYF; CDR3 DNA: TGTGCCAGTAGTATAGATCTCGTGGGCAGGTCCCCTGAGACCCAGTACTTC
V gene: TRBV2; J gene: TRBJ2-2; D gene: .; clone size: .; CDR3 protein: CASRVYGQSWTGELFF; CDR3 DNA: TGTGCCAGCAGGGTGTATGGACAGTCTTGGACCGGGGAGCTGTTTTTT
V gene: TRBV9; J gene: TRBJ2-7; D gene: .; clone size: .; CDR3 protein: CASSPQGESYEQYF; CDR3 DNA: TGTGCCAGCAGCCCCCAAGGGGAATCCTACGAGCAGTACTTC
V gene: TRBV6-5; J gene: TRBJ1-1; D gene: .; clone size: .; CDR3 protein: CASRLGWGVNTEAFF; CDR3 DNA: TGTGCCAGCAGATTGGGTTGGGGAGTTAACACTGAAGCTTTCTTT
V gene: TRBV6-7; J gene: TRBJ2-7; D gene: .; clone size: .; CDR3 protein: CASSAPSRSGVYEQYF; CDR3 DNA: TGTGCCAGCAGTGCCCCATCTAGGTCGGGAGTCTACGAGCAGTACTTC
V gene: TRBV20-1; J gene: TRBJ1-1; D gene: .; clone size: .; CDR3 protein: CSASKGNLNTEAFF; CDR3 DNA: TGCAGTGCTAGTAAGGGGAATCTAAACACTGAAGCTTTCTTT
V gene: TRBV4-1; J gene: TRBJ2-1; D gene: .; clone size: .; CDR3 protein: CASSQTRDLYNEQFF; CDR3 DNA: TGCGCCAGCAGCCAAACCCGGGACTTATACAATGAGCAGTTCTTC
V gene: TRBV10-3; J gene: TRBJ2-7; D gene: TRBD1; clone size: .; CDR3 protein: CAISESRTGISSYEQYF; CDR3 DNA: TGTGCCATCAGTGAGTCCCGGACAGGCATAAGCTCCTACGAGCAGTACTTC
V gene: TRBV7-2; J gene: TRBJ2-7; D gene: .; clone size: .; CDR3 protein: CASSLPDRFSYEQYF; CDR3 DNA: TGTGCCAGCAGCTTACCCGACAGGTTCTCCTACGAGCAGTACTTC
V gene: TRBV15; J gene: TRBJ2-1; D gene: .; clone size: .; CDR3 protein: CATSRDPAAVDEQFF; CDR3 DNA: TGTGCCACCAGCAGAGATCCGGCGGCAGTCGATGAGCAGTTCTTC
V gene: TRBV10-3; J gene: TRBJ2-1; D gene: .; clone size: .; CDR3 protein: CAISEPRGSGHNEQFF; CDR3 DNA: TGTGCCATCAGTGAGCCCCGTGGTAGCGGCCACAATGAGCAGTTCTTC
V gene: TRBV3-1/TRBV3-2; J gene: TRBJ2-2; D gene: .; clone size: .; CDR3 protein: CASSLWETGELFF; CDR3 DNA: TGTGCCAGCAGCCTTTGGGAGACCGGGGAGCTGTTTTTT
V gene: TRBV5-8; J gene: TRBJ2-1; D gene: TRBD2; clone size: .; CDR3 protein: CASSTGTSTSEQFF; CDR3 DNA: TGTGCCAGCAGCACCGGGACTAGCACCTCTGAGCAGTTCTTC
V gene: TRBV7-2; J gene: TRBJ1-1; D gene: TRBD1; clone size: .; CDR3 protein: CASSLRDSLNTEAFF; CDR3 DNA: TGTGCCAGCAGCTTACGGGACAGCTTGAACACTGAAGCTTTCTTT
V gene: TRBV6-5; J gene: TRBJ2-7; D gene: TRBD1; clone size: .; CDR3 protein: CATKGTGTYEQYF; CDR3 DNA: TGTGCCACCAAGGGGACAGGTACCTACGAGCAGTACTTC
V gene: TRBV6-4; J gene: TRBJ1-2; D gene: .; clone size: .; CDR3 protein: CASIRPEDYGYTF; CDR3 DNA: TGTGCCAGCATTCGCCCAGAGGACTATGGCTACACCTTC
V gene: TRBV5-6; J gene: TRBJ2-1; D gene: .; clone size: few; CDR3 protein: CASSLGRDEQFF; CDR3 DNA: TGTGCCAGCAGCCTCGGTCGGGATGAGCAGTTCTTC
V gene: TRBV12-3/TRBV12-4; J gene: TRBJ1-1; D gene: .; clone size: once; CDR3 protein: CASRFGANTEAFF; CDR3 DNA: TGTGCCAGCAGGTTTGGGGCGAACACTGAAGCTTTCTTT
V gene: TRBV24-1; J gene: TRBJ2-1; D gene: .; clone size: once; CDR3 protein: CATSDPPVSLQFF; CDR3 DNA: TGTGCCACCAGTGATCCCCCAGTTTCGTTGCAGTTCTTC
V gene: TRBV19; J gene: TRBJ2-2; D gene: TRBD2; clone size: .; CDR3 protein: CASRPRGLAGDTGELFF; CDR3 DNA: TGTGCCAGTAGGCCAAGAGGACTAGCGGGAGACACCGGGGAGCTGTTTTTT
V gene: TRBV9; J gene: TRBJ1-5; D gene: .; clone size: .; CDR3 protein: CASSVAPDGPRPQHF; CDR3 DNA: TGTGCCAGCAGCGTAGCTCCGGATGGGCCTCGGCCCCAGCATTTT
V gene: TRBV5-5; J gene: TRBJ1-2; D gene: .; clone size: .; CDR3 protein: CASSLREGMTGYTF; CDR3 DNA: TGTGCCAGCAGCTTAAGAGAGGGCATGACGGGCTACACCTTC
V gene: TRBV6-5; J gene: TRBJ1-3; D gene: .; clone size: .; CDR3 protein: CASSYSGQISGNTIYF; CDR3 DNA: TGTGCCAGCAGTTACTCTGGACAGATCTCTGGAAACACCATATATTTT